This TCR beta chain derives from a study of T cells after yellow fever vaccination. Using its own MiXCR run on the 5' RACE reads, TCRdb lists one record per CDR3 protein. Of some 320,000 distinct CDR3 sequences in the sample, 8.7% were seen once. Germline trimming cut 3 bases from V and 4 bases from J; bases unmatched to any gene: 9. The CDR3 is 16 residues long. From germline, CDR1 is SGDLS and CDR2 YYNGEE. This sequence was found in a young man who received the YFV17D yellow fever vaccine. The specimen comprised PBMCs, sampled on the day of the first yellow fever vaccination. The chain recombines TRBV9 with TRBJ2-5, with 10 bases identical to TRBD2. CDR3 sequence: CASSEGYGTSAETQYF. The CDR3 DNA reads TGTGCCAGCAGCGAGGGTTACGGGACTAGCGCAGAGACCCAGTACTTC.